The 2 T cell receptor beta chains below come from one sample, sequenced in a study of PD-1 blockade in mismatch repair-deficient tumors. Sequencing used immunoSEQ multiplex PCR; TCRdb keeps in-frame clones, though not all of them. Among some 48,000 clones listed, over 70% were seen once. Sample: peripheral blood, taken less than 21 weeks after starting pembrolizumab. These receptors originate from an adult with mismatch repair-deficient cancer.

The chain carries TRBV6-5 and TRBJ1-5; 9 bases map to TRBD1. The junction had 6 bases not matched to a gene; V was cut back by 5 bases and J by 7 bases. The CDR3 contains 14 residues. CDR1 is MNHEY, CDR2 SVGAGI, per germline. The CDR3: CASSRTGVMQPQHF. In DNA form, the CDR3 reads TGTGCCAGCAGTCGGACAGGGGTTATGCAGCCCCAGCATTTT.

J is TRBJ2-2 and V is TRBV10-3; 14 bases are shared with TRBD2. Trimming removed 7 bases from V and 5 bases from J; junction bases left unmatched: 6. CDR3 length: 16 residues. In germline, CDR1 is ENHRY, CDR2 SYGVKD. CDR3: CAITSGLAGVTGELFF. The CDR3 DNA reads as TGTGCCATCACCTCGGGACTAGCGGGAGTGACCGGGGAGCTGTTTTTT.